The 27 T cell receptor beta chains reported below all come from one sample, sequenced in a study of blood T cell repertoires in COVID-19. This table comes from immunoSEQ multiplex PCR, and its TCRdb copy is limited to in-frame clones, with some not included. The data show about 400,000 clones, about 85% seen once. Sequencing was performed on PBMCs or T cells enriched from blood (not recorded which). Every receptor here comes from a woman under 30 with acute COVID-19.

V is TRBV7-9 and J is TRBJ1-1; 7 bases are shared with TRBD1. The CDR3 loop spans 16 amino acids. Germline CDR1 reads SEHNR; CDR2 reads FQNEAQ (reference sequence). The V segment lost 1 base and the J segment 1 base; nucleotides outside the gene matches: 6. The CDR3, as DNA: TGTGCCAGCAGCTTAGGAGGAGGGGGCGAGAACACTGAAGCTTTCTTT. The encoded protein is CASSLGGGGENTEAFF.

This chain connects TRBV30 to TRBJ2-2, with D tentatively TRBD2 (5 bases). The CDR3 contains 13 residues. V lost 0 bases and J lost 6, with 8 bases in between. CDR1 GTSNPN and CDR2 SVGIG come from the germline V gene (reference sequence). CDR3: CAWSVLGPGELFF. CDR3 coding DNA: TGTGCCTGGAGTGTACTAGGTCCCGGGGAGCTGTTTTTT.

This chain joins TRBV5-1 and TRBJ2-5; 8 nucleotides agree with TRBD2. The V segment lost 4 bases and the J segment 7 bases; nucleotides outside the gene matches: 9. This CDR3 comprises 14 residues. Germline CDR1 and CDR2: SGHRS and YFSETQ. CDR3 in DNA: TGCGCCAGCAGCAGCGGGAGAGGGGATCCGACCCAGTACTTC. It translates to CASSSGRGDPTQYF.

This clone has just one count. The V and J genes are TRBV5-6 and TRBJ1-5; TRBD1 matches at 8 bases. CDR1 is SGHDT, CDR2 YYEEEE, per germline. The CDR3 loop spans 15 amino acids. V gave up 4 bases and J gave up 9 bases; unmatched junction bases: 12. The CDR3 sequence is CASSDRTGPKRPQHF. DNA of the CDR3: TGTGCCAGCAGCGACAGGACAGGGCCTAAGCGGCCCCAGCATTTT.

The count of this clone is one. V and J are TRBV5-1 and TRBJ2-5, with D uncertain. This CDR3 comprises 14 residues. Germline-derived CDR1 and CDR2 are SGHRS and YFSETQ. V was cut by 2 bases and J by 0 bases, with 8 bases left in between. CDR3 protein: CASSLSANQETQYF. CDR3 nucleotide sequence: TGCGCCAGCAGCTTAAGCGCTAACCAAGAGACCCAGTACTTC.

The chain is built from TRBV18 and TRBJ1-5; D possibly corresponds to TRBD1 (5 bases). From germline, CDR1 is KGHSH and CDR2 LQKENI. This CDR3 is 15 amino acids long. V was pared by 3 bases and J by 4 bases, with 13 bases between. CDR3 region: CASSPQWGENQPQHF. The DNA of the CDR3 is TGTGCCAGCTCACCGCAGTGGGGCGAAAATCAGCCCCAGCATTTT. The whole variable domain, filled in from reference TRBV18 and TRBJ1-5, reads NAGVMQNPRHLVRRRGQEARLRCSPMKGHSHVYWYRQLPEEGLKFMVYLQKENIIDESGMPKERFSAEFPKEGPSILRIQQVVRGDSAAYFCASSPQWGENQPQHFGDGTRLSIL.

This sequence joins TRBV5-4 and TRBJ2-5; 10 positions agree with TRBD2. From germline, CDR1 is SGHNT and CDR2 YYREEE (reference sequence). The CDR3 is 18 residues long. V trimming: 1 base; J trimming: 4 bases; junction bases outside the gene matches: 13. The CDR3, as DNA: TGTGCCAGCAGCTTGAAGGGACGGACTAGCGGTACGCGAGAGACCCAGTACTTC. Amino acid sequence: CASSLKGRTSGTRETQYF.

The chain carries TRBV2 and TRBJ2-7; 8 bases map to TRBD1. The CDR3 totals 15 residues. The V gene's germline CDR1 is SNHLY and CDR2 FYNNEI. With V trimmed by 2 bases and J by 2 bases, 5 bases remained unmatched. CDR3 loop: CASSERTGRTYEQYF. The CDR3 coding sequence is TGTGCCAGCAGTGAACGGACAGGGAGGACCTACGAGCAGTACTTC. Using reference TRBV2 and TRBJ2-7 for the parts outside the CDR3, the full variable domain is EPEVTQTPSHQVTQMGQEVILRCVPISNHLYFYWYRQILGQKVEFLVSFYNNEISEKSEIFDDQFSVERPDGSNFTLKIRSTKLEDSAMYFCASSERTGRTYEQYFGPGTRLTVT.

In this sample, this clone turned up a few times. The chain carries TRBV4-1 and TRBJ2-1; TRBD2 agrees at 12 bases. The CDR3 has 19 amino acids. V dropped 3 bases and J dropped 9; count of bases not matched to a gene: 18. The V gene's germline CDR1 is MGHRA and CDR2 YSYEKL. CDR3 loop: CASSHPRQASGRVFGEQFF. The CDR3 nucleotides read TGCGCCAGCAGCCACCCACGCCAGGCTAGCGGGAGGGTATTTGGTGAGCAGTTCTTC.

V gene TRBV7-9 combines with J gene TRBJ1-2, with 7 nucleotides matching TRBD1. The CDR3 is made up of 16 amino acids. The V gene's germline CDR1 is SEHNR and CDR2 FQNEAQ (reference sequence). Trimming at V came to 3 bases and at J to 6 bases, leaving 13 bases not matched to a gene. The CDR3 here is CASSLTRTGGNDGYTF. CDR3 bases: TGTGCCAGCAGCTTGACCAGGACAGGTGGGAATGATGGCTACACCTTC.

The CDR3 DNA reads TGTGCCAGCAGCCCTGGACAGCCGAATCAGCCCCAGCATTTT. The encoded protein is CASSPGQPNQPQHF. This chain uses TRBV11-2 with TRBJ1-5; D perhaps matches TRBD1 (6 bases). This CDR3 region has 14 residues. The V and J ends lost 5 bases and 4 bases respectively, with 12 bases between them. Germline V gives CDR1 SGHAT, CDR2 FQNNGV.

This clone was counted between two and nine times. The genes are TRBV27 and TRBJ1-2; tentatively, D is TRBD1 (5 bases). This CDR3 spans 14 amino acids. Germline V gives CDR1 MNHEY, CDR2 SMNVEV (reference sequence). V lost 8 bases to trimming and J lost 7 bases, with 20 bases between them. The CDR3 sequence: CASHSSAGRGGYTF. DNA of the CDR3: TGTGCCAGCCATTCCTCCGCAGGGCGGGGTGGCTACACCTTC.

This clone was counted between two and nine times. V gene TRBV3-1 (or the pseudogene TRBV3-2) combines with J gene TRBJ2-7; D may be TRBD2 (6 bases). Trimming shortened V by 0 bases and J by 6 bases, and 12 bases separated the two germline ends. The CDR3 consists of 14 residues. Germline CDR1 and CDR2: LGHDT and YNNKEL (reference sequence). The chain's CDR3 is CASSQEGGAGEQYF. CDR3 nucleotide sequence: TGTGCCAGCAGCCAAGAGGGAGGAGCGGGCGAGCAGTACTTC.

The chain employs TRBV10-3 and TRBJ2-1; D is ambiguous. Germline V CDR1 and CDR2: ENHRY, SYGVKD. The ends were cut back, 0 bases at V and 9 bases at J, with 9 bases in the middle. The CDR3 runs to 13 residues. CDR3 protein: CAISESDRSEQFF. DNA for the CDR3: TGTGCCATCAGTGAGTCCGACCGGAGTGAGCAGTTCTTC.

The chain combines TRBV11-2 with TRBJ1-3, with 7 positions matching TRBD1. CDR1 is SGHAT and CDR2 is FQNNGV in the germline V gene. This CDR3 is built from 13 residues. Trimming cost V 7 bases and J 3 bases; bases outside gene matches: 3. The CDR3 spells CASTGQYGNTIYF. For the CDR3, the DNA is TGTGCCAGCACGGGACAGTATGGAAACACCATATATTTT.

The chain carries TRBV19 and TRBJ1-1; 9 bases align to TRBD1. CDR3 length equals 15 residues. The V segment lost 4 bases and the J segment 0 bases; nucleotides outside the gene matches: 3. Germline loops: CDR1 LNHDA, CDR2 SQIVND (reference sequence). CDR3 sequence: CASSTRQGVNTEAFF. CDR3 nucleotides: TGTGCCAGTAGTACCCGACAGGGGGTGAACACTGAAGCTTTCTTT.

The chain carries TRBV7-6 and TRBJ1-5, with D possibly matching TRBD1 (6 bases). The CDR3 totals 16 residues. Between the trimmed V and J ends, which lost 1 base and 6 bases, there was a span of 16 bases. Germline V gene sequence: CDR1 SGHVS, CDR2 FNYEAQ. The CDR3: CASSLEWGGAVQPQHF. The DNA of the CDR3 is TGTGCCAGCAGCTTAGAATGGGGGGGCGCAGTTCAGCCCCAGCATTTT.

On this clone itself: Within the sample, other DNA sequences also encode this same CDR3. The CDR3 region has the DNA TGTGCCAGCTCACCGGGGGCCGGTACTGAAGCTTTCTTT. Encoded protein: CASSPGAGTEAFF. The V gene is TRBV18, the J gene TRBJ1-1; D may be TRBD1 (6 bases). The CDR3 spans 13 residues. The V end was cut by 3 bases, the J end by 5 bases, with 10 bases between. Germline assignment: CDR1 KGHSH and CDR2 LQKENI.

The rearrangement joins TRBV27 to TRBJ2-7; TRBD2 matches at 13 bases. The CDR3 spans 14 residues. Germline lookup yields CDR1 MNHEY and CDR2 SMNVEV (reference sequence). Germline trimming cut 5 bases from V and 10 bases from J; bases unmatched to any gene: 8. The CDR3 sequence: CASSPRTSGSTQYF. The CDR3 nucleotides read TGTGCCAGCAGTCCCCGGACTAGCGGGAGTACTCAGTACTTC.

This clone was seen only a few times. The CDR3 here is CASSLVQGGSEAFF. As DNA, the CDR3 is TGTGCCAGCAGCTTAGTCCAGGGCGGATCTGAAGCTTTCTTT. The rearrangement links TRBV7-9 to TRBJ1-1, with D possibly TRBD1 on 5 matching bases. The V gene's germline CDR1 is SEHNR and CDR2 FQNEAQ (reference sequence). V was clipped by 1 base and J by 6 bases, with 12 bases between them. The CDR3 sequence is 14 residues long.

This chain links TRBV4-1 with TRBJ2-1, with 8 positions matching TRBD1. Germline loops: CDR1 MGHRA, CDR2 YSYEKL. V shed 0 bases and J 14 bases; nucleotides not matched to a gene: 3. This CDR3 has 12 amino acids. CDR3 nucleotide sequence: TGCGCCAGCAGCCAAGAGGGACAGGTGAAGTTCTTC. This sequence encodes CASSQEGQVKFF.

This clone was seen only once. The chain recombines TRBV28 with TRBJ1-5; no clear D. Germline-derived CDR1 and CDR2 are MDHEN and SYDVKM. With 5 bases removed from V and 1 base from J, the gap between germline ends came to 6 bases. The CDR3 extends over 13 amino acids. The CDR3 DNA reads as TGTGCCAGCAGTCCCTCCAGCAATCAGCCCCAGCATTTT. Translated, it gives CASSPSSNQPQHF.

V is TRBV9 and J is TRBJ2-5; 10 nucleotides align to TRBD2. The CDR3 has 16 residues. The ends lost 0 bases at V and 1 base at J; junction bases unmatched: 3. Germline CDR1 and CDR2: SGDLS and YYNGEE. The CDR3 DNA follows: TGTGCCAGCAGCGTAGGAATAGCGGGGGGCCAAGAGACCCAGTACTTC. Translated, it gives CASSVGIAGGQETQYF.

J is TRBJ2-7 and V is TRBV7-9, with TRBD1 as a possible D gene (5 bases). The CDR3 contains 15 residues. With 5 bases removed from V and 5 bases from J, the gap between germline ends came to 19 bases. Germline assignment: CDR1 SEHNR and CDR2 FQNEAQ (reference sequence). For the CDR3, the DNA is TGTGCCAGCAGCCTCAACAGAAGGGGCTGGCACGAGCAGTACTTC. This sequence encodes CASSLNRRGWHEQYF.

The chain recombines TRBV4-3 with TRBJ2-7; a weak D match, TRBD2 (6 bases). This CDR3 region has 15 residues. From germline, CDR1 is LGHNA and CDR2 YSLEER. The V end was cut by 0 bases, the J end by 2 bases, with 11 bases between. Here the CDR3 DNA reads TGCGCCAGCAGCCAAGATCACGGGAGAACCTACGAGCAGTACTTC. As protein: CASSQDHGRTYEQYF.

This clone was observed a handful of times. V is TRBV15 and J is TRBJ1-5; 7 nucleotides agree with TRBD1. The ends lost 6 bases at V and 4 bases at J; junction bases unmatched: 6. This CDR3 spans 14 amino acids. The V gene's germline CDR1 is LNHNV and CDR2 YYDKDF (reference sequence). The CDR3 spells CATRPGTVNQPQHF. DNA of the CDR3: TGTGCCACCAGGCCCGGGACAGTGAATCAGCCCCAGCATTTT.

J is TRBJ1-5 and V is TRBV30, with D tentatively TRBD1 (6 bases). The CDR3 contains 14 residues. In germline, CDR1 is GTSNPN, CDR2 SVGIG (reference sequence). Trimming removed 2 bases at V and 3 bases at J, with 11 bases between. In nucleotides, the CDR3 is TGTGCCTGGAGTTATGGACAGACCAATCAGCCCCAGCATTTT. It yields the protein CAWSYGQTNQPQHF.